This TCR beta chain emerged from a study of cytomegalovirus exposure and HLA in healthy donors (dated by TCRdb to between 2016 and 2019). In terms of the full investigation: The 650 to 800 repertoires of the first cohort and the approximately 110 validation repertoires were produced on the same platform, according to a later analysis. To predict cytomegalovirus infection status, the study combined high-throughput TCR immunosequencing, statistical association of individual TCRs with disease status, and machine learning. In addition to the first cohort of approximately 650 subjects, a separate validation cohort of approximately 130 different subjects was used. The study aimed to test whether signatures of past pathogen exposure could be identified by cataloging public T cell receptors. On the study overall, not on this receptor specifically: The classifier was reported to diagnose cytomegalovirus status with high specificity and sensitivity in both the original and validation cohorts. In the study, 150 to 200 TCR beta chains were listed as associated with cytomegalovirus. In a later analysis, TCRs clustered in the first cohort were found to also tend to co-occur in the 100 to 150 validation repertoires, with 85% to 95% of cluster scores above 0. In vitro tests confirmed that a few of the cytomegalovirus-associated TCR beta chains recognize cytomegalovirus antigens. A later analysis lacked HLA typing for the validation cohort, so it scored co-occurrence in that cohort across all 120 or so repertoires. The authors suggested that the approach could potentially be generalized to other disease states and immunological phenotypes. Most TCR sequences were observed very rarely across donors, whereas some public TCRs were present in many individuals.

Turning to this clone: Its cognate antigen has yet to be identified. Base qualities were left out, and no much larger clone turns up one base away.

The donors were included in the validation cohort of over a hundred subjects, a group kept apart from the roughly 700-subject first cohort. The germline V gene encodes CDR1 ENHRY and CDR2 SYGVKD. Counted from cysteine to phenylalanine, this CDR3 has 15 amino acids. Only the CDR3 region is kept as DNA, spanning 45 bases read in frame from base 1. V is trimmed back by 0 bases and J by 7 bases, and the junction contains 4 bases that no gene match accounts for. The method was the immunoSEQ multiplex PCR assay. The original methods were these. To diagnose cytomegalovirus status from the catalog of TCR beta chain sequences, a statistical classification framework was built. What TCRdb holds here is the immuneACCESS table cut down to in-frame rearrangements. Part of the clones is not present; checked against another copy, under half of the missing clones reflect an unresolved V gene, and the others are unexplained. The V and J calls and clone size come from that table; D and trimming were worked out from the DNA. This sample holds fewer than 200,000 clones; nearly 90% were observed only once. The leading ten clones occupy 4% to 5% of the sample.

The receptor was derived from a man younger than 30 in good health and CMV-seropositive. What was sequenced was PBMCs. This sequence uses TRBV10-3 and TRBJ2-1, with 9 junctional bases fitting TRBD2. The CDR3 corresponds to CAISESSGRYNEQFF. The nucleotide sequence is given as TGTGCCATCAGTGAGTCAAGCGGGAGGTATAATGAGCAGTTCTTC.